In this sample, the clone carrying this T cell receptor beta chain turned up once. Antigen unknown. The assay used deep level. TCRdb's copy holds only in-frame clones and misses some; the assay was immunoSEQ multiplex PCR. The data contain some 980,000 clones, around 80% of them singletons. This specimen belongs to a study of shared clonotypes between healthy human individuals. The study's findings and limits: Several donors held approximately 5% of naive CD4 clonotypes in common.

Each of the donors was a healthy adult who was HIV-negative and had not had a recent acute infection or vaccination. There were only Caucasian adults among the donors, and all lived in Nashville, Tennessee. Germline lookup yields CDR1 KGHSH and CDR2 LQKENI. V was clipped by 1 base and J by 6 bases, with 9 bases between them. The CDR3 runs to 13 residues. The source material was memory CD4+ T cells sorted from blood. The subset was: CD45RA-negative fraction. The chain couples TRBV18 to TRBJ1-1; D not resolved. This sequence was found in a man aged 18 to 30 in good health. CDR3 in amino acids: CASSPLLGAEAFF. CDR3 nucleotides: TGTGCCAGCTCACCACTGCTCGGGGCTGAAGCTTTCTTT.